This T cell receptor (beta chain) derives from a study of technical replicates of blood from several donors. V shed 0 bases and J shed 3 bases, with 12 bases lying between them. Germline CDR1 reads MGHRA; CDR2 reads YSYEKL. The CDR3 loop spans 15 amino acids. TCRdb keeps only in-frame clones here, not all; method: immunoSEQ multiplex PCR. The table records 10,000 to 15,000 clones, approximately 94% of them present only once. The V call is TRBV4-1, the J call TRBJ2-7; weak D call: TRBD2 (5 bases). The receptor's source is a human donor in good health. The specimen sequenced was PBMCs. CDR3 coding DNA: TGCGCCAGCAGCCAAGACCCAGCGGTTCTCTACGAGCAGTACTTC. It yields the protein CASSQDPAVLYEQYF.